This T cell receptor beta chain was observed in a study of T cell repertoires in cytomegalovirus infection. Study-level information: Matching HLA type, along with CMV infection, was indicated by public TCR beta signatures.

This clonotype was seen only once. The antigen remains undetermined. The CDR3 covers 15 residues. J gave up 6 bases and V 0 bases, and 5 bases lay outside the gene matches. A single record per CDR3 protein comes from TCRdb applying MiXCR to the reads. The sample lists 740,000 or so distinct CDR3 sequences, 35% occurring once. General study findings and limits: The ex vivo response was dominated by HLA-C-restricted CMV-specific TCR beta clonotypes.

Sequenced: PBMCs. The source is a human donor in good health (CMV status not recorded). Some clones in this sample may be carry-over from other donors' samples. V gene TRBV12-3 or TRBV12-4 combines with J gene TRBJ2-1, with 7 bases that match TRBD2. The CDR3 sequence: CASSLASGPLNEQFF. The CDR3 region has the DNA TGTGCCAGCAGTTTAGCTAGCGGGCCCCTCAATGAGCAGTTCTTC.